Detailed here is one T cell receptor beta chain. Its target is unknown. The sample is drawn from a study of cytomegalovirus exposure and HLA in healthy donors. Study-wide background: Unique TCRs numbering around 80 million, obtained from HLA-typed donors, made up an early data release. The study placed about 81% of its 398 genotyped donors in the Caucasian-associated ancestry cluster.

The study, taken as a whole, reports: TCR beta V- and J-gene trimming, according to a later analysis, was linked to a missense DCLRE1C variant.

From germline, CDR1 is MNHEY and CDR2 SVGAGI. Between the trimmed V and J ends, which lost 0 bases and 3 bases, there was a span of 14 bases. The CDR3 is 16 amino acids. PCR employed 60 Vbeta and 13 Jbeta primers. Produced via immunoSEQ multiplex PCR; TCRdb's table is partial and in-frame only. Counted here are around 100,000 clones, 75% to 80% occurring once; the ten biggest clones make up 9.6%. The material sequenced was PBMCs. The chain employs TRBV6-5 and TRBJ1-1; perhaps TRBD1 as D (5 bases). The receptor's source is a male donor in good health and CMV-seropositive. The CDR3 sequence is CASSYSIQGTHTEAFF. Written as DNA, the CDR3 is TGTGCCAGCAGTTACTCGATCCAGGGCACTCACACTGAAGCTTTCTTT.